The 5 T cell receptor beta chains given below trace back to one sample, sequenced in a study of T cells in Graves' hyperthyroidism and ophthalmopathy. Amplified TCR beta CDR3 regions derived from RNA transcripts. HTBI primers were employed in a first-round RT-PCR of the TCR CDR3. TCRdb redid the calling of the multiplex PCR reads with MiXCR, one entry per CDR3 protein. The table records approximately 400,000 distinct CDR3 sequences, approximately 15% of them present only once. Sequences were obtained from blood. The origin of the receptors is a woman aged 25 to 39 with Graves' hyperthyroidism.

This clonotype occurred a few times. The rearrangement links TRBV6-1 to TRBJ2-7; 10 bases fit TRBD2. The CDR3 length is 16 residues. Germline assignment: CDR1 MNHNS and CDR2 SASEGT. V lost 7 bases and J lost 3; bases outside the gene matches: 12. This CDR3 is CASTLLAGLAVYEQYF. CDR3 in DNA: TGTGCCAGCACCTTACTGGCTGGACTAGCGGTCTACGAGCAGTACTTC.

Ten or more counts support this clonotype. The V and J genes are TRBV11-3 and TRBJ2-3; D is ambiguous. The CDR3 contains 13 residues. Germline values: CDR1 SGHNT, CDR2 YENEEA. Trimming removed 0 bases from V and 5 bases from J, with 6 bases in between. The CDR3 nucleotides are TGTGCCAGCAGCTTAGATTCTCAAGATACGCAGTATTTT. Its translation: CASSLDSQDTQYF. Supplemented by reference TRBV11-3 and TRBJ2-3, the full variable domain reads EAGVVQSPRYKIIEKKQPVAFWCNPISGHNTLYWYLQNLGQGPELLIRYENEEAVDDSQLPKDRFSAERLKGVDSTLKIQPAELGDSAVYLCASSLDSQDTQYFGPGTRLTVL.

The chain joins TRBV29-1 to TRBJ2-7; D is undetermined. CDR1 and CDR2 (germline): SQVTM, ANQGSEA. Trimming left V 7 bases short and J 0 bases short, with 10 bases between. This CDR3 region has 12 residues. CDR3 nucleotide sequence: TGCAGCGCGGCAGGTAGCTCCTACGAGCAGTACTTC. It encodes CSAAGSSYEQYF.

In its sample, this clonotype was seen a few times. V gene TRBV6-1 combines with J gene TRBJ2-7; 7 bases are a match to TRBD2. Germline-derived CDR1 and CDR2 are MNHNS and SASEGT. There are 15 residues in the CDR3. V lost 7 bases, J lost 3 bases, and 12 bases stayed unmatched. The CDR3 DNA reads as TGTGCCAGCACCACCGCGGGGGACCCGGTCTACGAGCAGTACTTC. Amino acids: CASTTAGDPVYEQYF.

This clonotype was detected only a few times. The chain couples TRBV9 to TRBJ2-2; possible D gene TRBD1, 5 bases. The germline CDR1 and CDR2 sequences are SGDLS and YYNGEE. This CDR3 comprises 15 residues. Trimming removed 3 bases at V and 7 bases at J, with 16 bases between. CDR3 in DNA: TGTGCCAGCAGCGCCCCAGGGTCCTTTCGCGGGGAGCTGTTTTTT. Its translation is CASSAPGSFRGELFF.